Below, 5 T cell receptor beta chains from the same sample are listed, as sequenced in a study of blood T cells in healthy people across ages (dated by TCRdb to the mid-2010s). Library creation used 5' RACE. These reads were obtained on an Illumina HiSeq 2500. A second PCR of roughly 6 to 12 cycles was run with a J-beta primer mix and a sample-barcoded 5' primer. The raw public data were reprocessed by TCRdb itself: fastp quality trimming at Q25, MiXCR clonotype calling, in-frame beta chains only. CDR3 protein duplicates are merged, each entry listing the most common genes and DNA. The sample includes 700,000 to 850,000 distinct CDR3 sequences, with 35% to 40% observed a single time. Around 13% of the sample is in the top ten clones. The sample consisted of blood. The receptors originated from a man in his late teens or twenties in good health.

CDR3 loop: CASRDSYSNQPQHF. CDR3 nucleotides: TGTGCCAGCAGGGACAGTTATAGCAATCAGCCCCAGCATTTT. The J gene is TRBJ1-5, the V gene TRBV12-3 or TRBV12-4, with D tentatively TRBD1 (6 bases). The CDR3 loop spans 14 amino acids. V dropped 6 bases and J dropped 0 bases, with 9 bases sitting between them.

This clonotype was detected many times. CDR3 nucleotide sequence: TGCGCCAGCAGCCCCGGCCTAGCGGGGAGAACTACCTACGAGCAGTACTTC. It translates to CASSPGLAGRTTYEQYF. This chain joins TRBV4-3 and TRBJ2-7, with 9 bases that match TRBD2. CDR1 and CDR2 from the germline V gene are LGHNA and YSLEER. V lost 4 bases, J lost 2 bases, and 12 bases stayed unmatched. The CDR3 has 17 residues.

The chain employs TRBV5-1 and TRBJ1-1; TRBD1 matches 9 bases. The germline V gene has CDR1 SGHRS and CDR2 YFSETQ. Trimming removed 7 bases from V and 4 bases from J; junction bases left unmatched: 11. This CDR3 is 15 amino acids long. CDR3 residues: CASQTATGGSTEAFF. DNA for the CDR3: TGCGCCAGCCAGACCGCGACAGGGGGGAGCACTGAAGCTTTCTTT.

With regard to this clonotype: A read error may produce the germline difference seen at one junction end. The chain combines TRBV4-2 with TRBJ2-7, with a tentative D call TRBD2 (6 bases). The CDR3 is 13 amino acids. Per germline, CDR1 LGHNA and CDR2 YNFKEQ. The chain's CDR3 is CASSQGDSDEQYF. The CDR3 DNA reads as TGTGCCAGCAGCCAAGGGGACTCCGACGAGCAGTACTTC.

The sample holds a few counts of this clonotype. This chain links TRBV12-3 or TRBV12-4 with TRBJ1-1; perhaps TRBD1 as D (5 bases). V was shortened by 6 bases and J by 0 bases, with 17 bases between the two germline ends. This CDR3 has 16 amino acids. The CDR3, as DNA: TGTGCCAGCAGCCGGAGAGGGACGTATATGAACACTGAAGCTTTCTTT. Translating gives CASSRRGTYMNTEAFF.